This TCR beta chain was captured in a study of T-cell memory formation after mild COVID-19. Findings and caveats of the study: Memory sampled before infection contained some responding clones, suggesting cross-reactive memory joined.

Comments on this clonotype: Its antigen is still unknown.

TCRdb re-analysed the 5' RACE reads in MiXCR, keeping a single row per CDR3 protein. Among a few hundred thousand distinct CDR3 sequences listed, around 27% were seen once. The CDR3 spans 14 residues. J gave up 2 bases and V 6 bases, and 4 bases lay outside the gene matches. The sequencing input was PBMCs or a T cell subset sorted from them (not recorded which). The sequence was collected from an adult woman who had mild COVID-19 (a few samples of this study predate the infection). Cell type and time point are not known. The rearrangement uses TRBV12-3 or TRBV12-4 and TRBJ2-7; 10 bases agree with TRBD2. CDR3 in amino acids: CASRLAGAAYEQYF. Written as DNA, the CDR3 is TGTGCCAGCAGGCTAGCGGGAGCGGCCTACGAGCAGTACTTC.